The 14 T cell receptor beta chains listed next were all sequenced from one sample in a study of blood T cell repertoires in COVID-19. Assay: immunoSEQ multiplex PCR; the TCRdb copy retains only in-frame clones and omits some. This sample has around 250,000 clones, with about four fifths found just once. Sequenced input: peripheral blood. The receptors originated from a young woman with acute or convalescent COVID-19.

J is TRBJ2-5 and V is TRBV7-8; 14 positions agree with TRBD2. Per the germline V gene, CDR1 is SGHVS and CDR2 is FQNEAQ. V gave up 1 base and J gave up 3 bases; unmatched junction bases: 7. The CDR3 is made up of 18 amino acids. The CDR3 nucleotides read TGTGCCAGCAGCTTAGATGGACTAGCGGGAGGATTAGAAGAGACCCAGTACTTC. It translates to CASSLDGLAGGLEETQYF.

The chain recombines TRBV11-3 with TRBJ2-1, with D perhaps matching TRBD2 (6 bases). The V end lost 3 bases, the J end lost 4 bases, and 10 bases lay between the germline ends. Germline V gene lookup returns CDR1 SGHNT and CDR2 YENEEA. The CDR3 contains 14 residues. CDR3 in DNA: TGTGCCAGCAGCTTCGACAGCGGGTACAATGAGCAGTTCTTC. It codes for CASSFDSGYNEQFF.

The V gene is TRBV7-8, the J gene TRBJ2-2, with TRBD1 identical over 7 bases. Germline CDR1 SGHVS, CDR2 FQNEAQ. The CDR3 loop spans 16 amino acids. Losses at the gene ends were 4 bases for V and 2 bases for J; bases not matched to a gene: 7. The CDR3 here is CASSSDRALNTGELFF. DNA for the CDR3: TGTGCCAGCAGCTCCGACAGGGCCCTAAACACCGGGGAGCTGTTTTTT.

The rearrangement links TRBV5-8 to TRBJ1-5; D is possibly TRBD1 (5 bases). In germline, CDR1 is SGHTS, CDR2 YDEGEE. V dropped 2 bases and J dropped 2 bases, with 8 bases sitting between them. This CDR3 is built from 14 residues. CDR3: CASSFRRGNQPQHF. CDR3 bases: TGTGCCAGCAGCTTCCGCAGGGGCAATCAGCCCCAGCATTTT.

The rearrangement uses TRBV29-1 and TRBJ1-1; D unclear. This CDR3 contains 10 residues. CDR1 and CDR2 from the germline V gene are SQVTM and ANQGSEA. Trimming left V 5 bases short and J 3 bases short, with 4 bases between. This chain's CDR3 is CSVRDTEAFF. CDR3 sequence (DNA): TGCAGCGTTCGGGACACTGAAGCTTTCTTT.

V gene TRBV9 combines with J gene TRBJ1-2; D is unclear. The CDR3 spans 14 residues. Germline CDR1 reads SGDLS; CDR2 reads YYNGEE. The germline V and J ends were trimmed by 0 bases and 4 bases, with 10 bases remaining between them. CDR3 in amino acids: CASSVAWEGYGYTF. Here the CDR3 DNA reads TGTGCCAGCAGCGTAGCCTGGGAGGGCTATGGCTACACCTTC.

The chain uses TRBV4-1 and TRBJ2-1; 11 positions agree with TRBD2. The CDR3 sequence is 18 residues long. Germline trimming cut 2 bases from V and 8 bases from J; bases unmatched to any gene: 14. Germline V gene sequence: CDR1 MGHRA, CDR2 YSYEKL. The CDR3 region is CASSQFSSGRIYGDEQFF. The CDR3 nucleotides read TGCGCCAGCAGCCAATTCTCTAGCGGGAGGATATACGGGGATGAGCAGTTCTTC.

This clone was found once. This chain joins TRBV4-3 and TRBJ2-7; TRBD1 might be the D (6 bases). This CDR3 has 15 amino acids. V was trimmed by 0 bases and J by 3 bases, leaving 12 bases between them. The V gene's germline CDR1 is LGHNA and CDR2 YSLEER. This CDR3 is CASSQDWTDYYEQYF. CDR3 nucleotide sequence: TGCGCCAGCAGCCAAGATTGGACAGACTACTACGAGCAGTACTTC.

This rearrangement joins TRBV5-7 to TRBJ2-7; TRBD2 is a possible D gene (5 bases). TRBV5-7 is labeled an ORF, and its function is uncertain. The V and J ends lost 1 base and 0 bases respectively, with 20 bases between them. This CDR3 spans 18 amino acids. The CDR3 coding sequence is TGTGCCAGCAGCTTGACGTCCCCAGTAGCGCACCACTCCTACGAGCAGTACTTC. It yields the protein CASSLTSPVAHHSYEQYF.

This clone was recorded a few times. The CDR3 spells CASSSPPGLAAYEQYF. The CDR3 DNA reads TGTGCCAGCAGCTCCCCCCCCGGACTAGCGGCGTACGAGCAGTACTTC. The chain recombines TRBV7-2 with TRBJ2-7; 10 positions match TRBD2. Unmatched junction bases numbered 10, after V lost 4 bases and J lost 4 bases. The CDR3 totals 16 residues. CDR1 is SGHTA and CDR2 is FQGNSA in the germline V gene.

The rearrangement uses TRBV5-6 and TRBJ2-1; 13 nucleotides match TRBD2. The CDR3 has 16 amino acids. The germline V gene encodes CDR1 SGHDT and CDR2 YYEEEE. After removal of 0 bases from V and 5 bases from J, the junction contained 2 bases not matched to a gene. This CDR3 reads CASSLGGLAGDNEQFF. The CDR3 bases are TGTGCCAGCAGCTTGGGCGGACTAGCGGGAGACAATGAGCAGTTCTTC.

The rearrangement links TRBV11-3 to TRBJ2-1; TRBD2 matches at 7 bases. The CDR3 is made up of 16 amino acids. V lost 2 bases, J lost 5 bases, and 9 bases stayed unmatched. Germline CDR1 and CDR2: SGHNT and YENEEA. The CDR3 protein is CASSLLAGDPHNEQFF. The CDR3 region has the DNA TGTGCCAGCAGCTTACTGGCGGGAGATCCCCACAATGAGCAGTTCTTC.

The rearrangement links TRBV6-2 or TRBV6-3 to TRBJ1-5; D possibly corresponds to TRBD1 (5 bases). With 0 bases removed from V and 6 bases from J, the gap between germline ends came to 12 bases. The CDR3 is 15 residues long. The germline CDR1 and CDR2 sequences are MNHEY and SVGEGT. This chain's CDR3 is CASSYSGGSSQPQHF. In DNA, the CDR3 is TGTGCCAGCAGTTACTCGGGGGGGTCAAGTCAGCCCCAGCATTTT.

This clone was detected ten times or more. The chain combines TRBV18 with TRBJ2-7; the match to TRBD1 covers 9 bases. The CDR3 is 16 residues long. Unmatched junction bases numbered 10, after V lost 6 bases and J lost 1 base. Germline assignment: CDR1 KGHSH and CDR2 LQKENI. CDR3 in DNA: TGTGCCAGCTCTCCCTTGAGGACAGGGGTATCCTACGAGCAGTACTTC. As protein: CASSPLRTGVSYEQYF.